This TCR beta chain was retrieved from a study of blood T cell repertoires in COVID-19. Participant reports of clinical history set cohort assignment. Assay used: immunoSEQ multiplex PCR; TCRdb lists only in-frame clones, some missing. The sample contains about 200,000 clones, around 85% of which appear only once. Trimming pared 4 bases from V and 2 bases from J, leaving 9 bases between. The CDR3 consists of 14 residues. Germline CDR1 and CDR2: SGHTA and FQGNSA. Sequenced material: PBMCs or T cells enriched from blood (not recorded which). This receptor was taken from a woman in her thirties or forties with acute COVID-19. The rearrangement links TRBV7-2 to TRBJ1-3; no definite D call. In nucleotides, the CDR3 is TGTGCCAGCAGCTCCCAGGTTACTGGAAACACCATATATTTT. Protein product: CASSSQVTGNTIYF.